Listed below are T cell receptor beta chains from one sample, sequenced in a study of blood T cell repertoires in COVID-19. Measured with immunoSEQ multiplex PCR; TCRdb has only the in-frame clones, and not every one. In the table there are tens of thousands of clones, approximately 91% of which are singletons. Material: peripheral blood. The receptors originated from a woman aged 55 to 70 with active COVID-19. The CDR3 runs from the conserved cysteine through the conserved F or W. A D gene is named only where the DNA matches it firmly. Clone size, where shown, is once, few, many, or a class for clones that have expanded.

TRBJ1-2,few,TRBV5-4,-,CASSPVDQIRSGYTF,TGTGCCAGCTCCCCGGTTGACCAGATAAGGAGTGGCTACACCTTC
TRBJ2-1,-,TRBV11-2,TRBD2,CASSPGGAGGPHNEQFF,TGTGCCAGCAGCCCGGGAGGGGCCGGGGGCCCCCACAATGAGCAGTTCTTC
TRBJ2-2,few,TRBV3-1/TRBV3-2,-,CASSQSLGPGELFF,TGTGCCAGCAGCCAGTCCCTCGGTCCCGGGGAGCTGTTTTTT
TRBJ1-1,once,TRBV6-2/TRBV6-3,-,CASSSRIPAQRSFEAFF,TGTGCCAGCAGTTCGAGGATCCCCGCTCAGCGAAGTTTCGAAGCTTTCTTT
TRBJ2-5,-,TRBV29-1,TRBD2,CSVGRGGRETQYF,TGCAGCGTTGGGCGGGGAGGGAGAGAGACCCAGTACTTC
TRBJ1-6,few,TRBV15,-,CATSRAPGEGSPLHF,TGTGCCACCAGCAGGGCTCCGGGGGAAGGATCACCCCTCCACTTT
TRBJ2-5,-,TRBV6-1,TRBD1,CASTTGGPFYF,TGTGCCAGCACCACAGGGGGGCCCTTCTACTTC
TRBJ2-7,once,TRBV18,-,CASSAEYEQYF,TGTGCCAGCTCAGCGGAATACGAGCAGTACTTC
TRBJ2-3,-,TRBV2,TRBD1,CASQGRGQGQYF,TGTGCCAGCCAGGGGAGGGGACAGGGGCAGTATTTT
TRBJ1-3,-,TRBV7-9,-,CASSSSGTSQRGNTIYF,TGTGCCAGCAGCTCTTCCGGGACATCCCAGCGTGGAAACACCATATATTTT
TRBJ1-4,-,TRBV6-5,-,CASRFQGATNEKLFF,TGTGCCAGCAGATTTCAGGGCGCAACTAATGAAAAACTGTTTTTT
TRBJ2-5,-,TRBV6-2/TRBV6-3,TRBD2,CASSPGGAGEETQYF,TGTGCCAGCAGTCCCGGGGGAGCGGGGGAAGAGACCCAGTACTTC
TRBJ1-1,-,TRBV4-2,-,CASSPKVRVGDTEAFF,TGTGCCAGCAGCCCCAAAGTCAGGGTAGGGGACACTGAAGCTTTCTTT
TRBJ2-3,-,TRBV10-3,-,CAIRIGVTDTQYF,TGTGCCATCAGAATCGGGGTGACAGATACGCAGTATTTT
TRBJ2-7,-,TRBV4-1,-,CASSLPGRDEQYF,TGCGCCAGCAGCCTCCCTGGGCGGGACGAGCAGTACTTC
TRBJ1-5,-,TRBV2,-,CAPARAQPQHF,TGTGCCCCCGCGAGGGCTCAGCCCCAGCATTTT
TRBJ1-3,-,TRBV18,-,CASSSAGKGNTIYF,TGTGCCAGCTCAAGCGCGGGAAAAGGAAACACCATATATTTT
TRBJ1-2,-,TRBV11-2,-,CASSLDVTSYGYTF,TGTGCCAGCAGCTTAGATGTGACATCCTATGGCTACACCTTC
TRBJ1-1,-,TRBV10-3,TRBD1,CAISEQAGGTEAFF,TGTGCCATCAGTGAGCAGGCAGGGGGCACTGAAGCTTTCTTT
TRBJ2-5,few,TRBV5-4,-,CASSLVPGAWQETQYF,TGTGCCAGCAGCTTGGTGCCAGGGGCCTGGCAAGAGACCCAGTACTTC
TRBJ2-7,-,TRBV3-1/TRBV3-2,-,CASSNNRQYERYF,TGTGCCAGCAGCAATAACCGACAGTACGAGCGGTACTTC
TRBJ1-5,-,TRBV19,TRBD1,CASNPTGGAWQPQHF,TGTGCCAGTAACCCGACAGGGGGCGCGTGGCAGCCCCAGCATTTT
TRBJ2-3,-,TRBV3-1/TRBV3-2,TRBD2,CASSESGGDTQYF,TGTGCCAGCAGCGAGTCGGGAGGGGATACGCAGTATTTT
TRBJ1-1,-,TRBV9,TRBD1,CASSPFGQGRTEAFF,TGTGCCAGCAGCCCTTTCGGACAGGGGAGGACTGAAGCTTTCTTT
TRBJ2-7,-,TRBV6-5,-,CASSYPSSGGYEQYF,TGTGCCAGCAGTTACCCCTCGAGCGGAGGCTACGAGCAGTACTTC
TRBJ2-3,once,TRBV6-5,TRBD1,CASSRDRITDTQYF,TGTGCCAGCAGTCGGGACAGAATCACAGATACGCAGTATTTT
TRBJ2-3,-,TRBV6-5,-,CASKKAGALADTQYF,TGTGCCAGTAAAAAGGCGGGGGCGCTTGCGGATACGCAGTATTTT
TRBJ1-3,once,TRBV4-2,-,CASSQDPRGNTIYF,TGTGCCAGCAGCCAAGATCCCAGGGGAAACACCATATATTTT
TRBJ2-7,-,TRBV5-6,-,CASSARRWEQYF,TGTGCCAGCAGCGCTCGCAGGTGGGAGCAGTACTTC
TRBJ1-2,-,TRBV25-1,-,CASSENFNYGYTF,TGTGCCAGCAGTGAGAACTTCAACTATGGCTACACCTTC
TRBJ2-5,-,TRBV3-1/TRBV3-2,TRBD2,CASSQSGGGAQETQYF,TGTGCCAGCAGCCAATCTGGCGGGGGGGCCCAAGAGACCCAGTACTTC
TRBJ2-1,-,TRBV6-6,TRBD2,CASRTSGGSSYNEQFF,TGTGCCAGCAGAACTAGCGGGGGTTCATCCTACAATGAGCAGTTCTTC
TRBJ1-6,once,TRBV18,-,CASSPDPGGGSPLHF,TGTGCCAGCTCACCAGATCCGGGGGGCGGATCACCCCTCCACTTT
TRBJ1-1,-,TRBV13,TRBD1,CASSPSSQGLNTEAFF,TGTGCCAGCAGCCCTAGCTCACAGGGGCTGAACACTGAAGCTTTCTTT
TRBJ1-3,-,TRBV18,TRBD1,CASSPGDRTGNTIYF,TGTGCCAGCTCCCCAGGGGACAGAACTGGAAACACCATATATTTT
TRBJ2-3,-,TRBV9,TRBD2,CASSARSGGARGTDTQYF,TGTGCCAGCAGCGCCCGCAGCGGGGGGGCGCGAGGCACAGATACGCAGTATTTT
TRBJ1-3,-,TRBV6-1,TRBD1,CASSELGQANPGNTIYF,TGTGCCAGCAGTGAACTGGGACAGGCTAATCCTGGAAACACCATATATTTT
TRBJ1-1,once,TRBV10-1,TRBD1,CASRRGTGDTEAFF,TGCGCCAGCAGGAGGGGGACAGGGGACACTGAAGCTTTCTTT
TRBJ1-3,-,TRBV7-8,-,CASSSTYRVGSGNTIYF,TGTGCCAGCAGCTCCACCTACAGGGTGGGGTCTGGAAACACCATATATTTT